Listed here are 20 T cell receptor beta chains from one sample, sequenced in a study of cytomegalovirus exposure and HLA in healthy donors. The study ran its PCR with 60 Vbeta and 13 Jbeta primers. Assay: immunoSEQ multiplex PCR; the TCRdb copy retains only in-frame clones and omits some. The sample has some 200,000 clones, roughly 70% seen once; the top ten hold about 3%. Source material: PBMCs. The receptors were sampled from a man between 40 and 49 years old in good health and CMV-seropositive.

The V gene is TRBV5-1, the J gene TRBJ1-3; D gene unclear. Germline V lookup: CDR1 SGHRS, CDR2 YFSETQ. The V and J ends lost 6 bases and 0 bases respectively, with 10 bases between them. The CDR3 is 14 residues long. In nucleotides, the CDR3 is TGCGCCAGCAAGGAGACCTCCTCTGGAAACACCATATATTTT. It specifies CASKETSSGNTIYF.

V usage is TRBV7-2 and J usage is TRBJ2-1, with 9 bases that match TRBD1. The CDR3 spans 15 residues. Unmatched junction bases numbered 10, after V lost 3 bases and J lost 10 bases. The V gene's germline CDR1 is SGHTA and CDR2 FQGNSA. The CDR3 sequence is CASSFVPGTGYEQFF. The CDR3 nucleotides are TGTGCCAGCAGCTTCGTCCCCGGGACAGGGTACGAGCAGTTCTTC.

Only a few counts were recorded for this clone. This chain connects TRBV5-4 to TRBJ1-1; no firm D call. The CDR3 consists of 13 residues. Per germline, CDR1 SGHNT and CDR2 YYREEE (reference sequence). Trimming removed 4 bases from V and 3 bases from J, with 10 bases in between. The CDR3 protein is CASSAPGYTEAFF. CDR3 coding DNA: TGTGCCAGCAGCGCGCCGGGTTACACTGAAGCTTTCTTT.

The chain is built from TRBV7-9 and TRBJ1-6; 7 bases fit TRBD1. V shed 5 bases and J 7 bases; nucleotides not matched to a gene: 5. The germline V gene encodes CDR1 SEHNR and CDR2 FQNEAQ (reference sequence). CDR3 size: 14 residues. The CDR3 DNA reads TGTGCCAGCAGCGACAGGGTGGGCAATTCACCCCTCCACTTT. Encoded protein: CASSDRVGNSPLHF.

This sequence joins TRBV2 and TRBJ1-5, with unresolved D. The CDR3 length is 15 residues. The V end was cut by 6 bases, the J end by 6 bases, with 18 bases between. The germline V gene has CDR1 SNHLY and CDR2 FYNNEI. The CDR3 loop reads CASRGPGGSSQPQHF. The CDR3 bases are TGTGCCAGCAGAGGCCCGGGTGGATCCAGTCAGCCCCAGCATTTT.

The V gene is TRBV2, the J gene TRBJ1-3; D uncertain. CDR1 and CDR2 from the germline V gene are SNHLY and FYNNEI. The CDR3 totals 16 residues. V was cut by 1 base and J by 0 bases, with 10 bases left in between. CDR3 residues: CASSEEQSSSGNTIYF. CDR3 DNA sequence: TGTGCCAGCAGTGAAGAACAGTCTTCCTCTGGAAACACCATATATTTT. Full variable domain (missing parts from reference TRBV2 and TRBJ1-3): EPEVTQTPSHQVTQMGQEVILRCVPISNHLYFYWYRQILGQKVEFLVSFYNNEISEKSEIFDDQFSVERPDGSNFTLKIRSTKLEDSAMYFCASSEEQSSSGNTIYFGEGSWLTVV.

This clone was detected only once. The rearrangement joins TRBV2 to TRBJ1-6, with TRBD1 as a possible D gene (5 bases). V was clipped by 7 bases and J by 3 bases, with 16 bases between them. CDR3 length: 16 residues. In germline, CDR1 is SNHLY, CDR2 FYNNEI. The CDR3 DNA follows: TGTGCCAGCAAACGTGACAGTGAGAACTATAATTCACCCCTCCACTTT. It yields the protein CASKRDSENYNSPLHF.

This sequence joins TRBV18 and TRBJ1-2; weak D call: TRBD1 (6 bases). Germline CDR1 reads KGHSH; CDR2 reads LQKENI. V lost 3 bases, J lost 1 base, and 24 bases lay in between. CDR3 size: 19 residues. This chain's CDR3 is CASSPAGGPRNRLNYGYTF. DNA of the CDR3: TGTGCCAGCTCACCGGCCGGGGGGCCTCGAAACCGCCTTAACTATGGCTACACCTTC.

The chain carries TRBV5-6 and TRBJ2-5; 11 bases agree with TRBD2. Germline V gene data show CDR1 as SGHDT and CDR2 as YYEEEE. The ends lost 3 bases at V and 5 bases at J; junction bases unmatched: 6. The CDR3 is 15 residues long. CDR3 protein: CASSSPTSGVETQYF. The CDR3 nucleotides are TGTGCCAGCAGCTCACCGACTAGCGGGGTTGAGACCCAGTACTTC.

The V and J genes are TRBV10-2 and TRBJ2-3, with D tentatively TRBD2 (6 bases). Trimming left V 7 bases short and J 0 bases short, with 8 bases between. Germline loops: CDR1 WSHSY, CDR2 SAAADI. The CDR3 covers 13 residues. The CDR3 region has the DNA TGCGCCAGCAAGGGACTTAGCACAGATACGCAGTATTTT. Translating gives CASKGLSTDTQYF.

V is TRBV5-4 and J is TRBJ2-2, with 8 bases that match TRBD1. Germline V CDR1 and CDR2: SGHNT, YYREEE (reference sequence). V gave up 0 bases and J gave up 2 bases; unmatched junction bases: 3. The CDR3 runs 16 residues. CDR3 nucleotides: TGTGCCAGCAGCTTGGGACAGGGGCCTAACACCGGGGAGCTGTTTTTT. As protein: CASSLGQGPNTGELFF.

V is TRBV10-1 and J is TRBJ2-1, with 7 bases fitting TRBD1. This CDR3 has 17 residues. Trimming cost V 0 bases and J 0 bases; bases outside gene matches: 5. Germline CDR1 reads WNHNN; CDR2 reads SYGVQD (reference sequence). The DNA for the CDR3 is TGCGCCAGCAGTGAGTCGACAGGGCTTGGCTCCTACAATGAGCAGTTCTTC. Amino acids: CASSESTGLGSYNEQFF.

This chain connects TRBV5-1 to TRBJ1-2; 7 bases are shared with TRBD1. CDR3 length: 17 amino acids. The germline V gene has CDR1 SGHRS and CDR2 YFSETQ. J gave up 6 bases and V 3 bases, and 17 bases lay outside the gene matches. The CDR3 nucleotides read TGCGCCAGCAGCTCCATAGGGGGGATTACAGGGGTGGATGGCTACACCTTC. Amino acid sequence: CASSSIGGITGVDGYTF.

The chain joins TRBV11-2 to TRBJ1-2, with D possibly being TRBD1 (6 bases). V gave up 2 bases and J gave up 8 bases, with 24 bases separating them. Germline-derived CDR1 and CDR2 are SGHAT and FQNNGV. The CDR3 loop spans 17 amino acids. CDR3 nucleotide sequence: TGTGCCAGCAGCTTACTCCGCGGGAGGGGGGGATCCTACGGCTACACCTTC. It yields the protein CASSLLRGRGGSYGYTF.

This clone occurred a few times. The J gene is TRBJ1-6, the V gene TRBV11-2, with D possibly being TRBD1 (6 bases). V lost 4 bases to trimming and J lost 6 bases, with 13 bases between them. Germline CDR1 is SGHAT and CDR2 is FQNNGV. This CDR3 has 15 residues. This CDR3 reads CASSSLTGTNSPLHF. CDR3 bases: TGTGCCAGCAGCTCGCTCACAGGGACTAATTCACCCCTCCACTTT.

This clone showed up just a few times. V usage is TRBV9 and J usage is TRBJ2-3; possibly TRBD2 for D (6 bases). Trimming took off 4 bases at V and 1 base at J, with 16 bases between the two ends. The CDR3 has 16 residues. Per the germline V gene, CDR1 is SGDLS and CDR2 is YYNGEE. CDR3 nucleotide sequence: TGTGCCAGCAGCTTCCGACTAGACGTAGGCACAGATACGCAGTATTTT. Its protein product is CASSFRLDVGTDTQYF.

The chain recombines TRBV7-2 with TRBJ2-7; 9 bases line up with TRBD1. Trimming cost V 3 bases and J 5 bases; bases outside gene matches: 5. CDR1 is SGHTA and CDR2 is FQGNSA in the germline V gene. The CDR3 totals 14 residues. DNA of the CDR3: TGTGCCAGCAGCTTTACGGGACAGGGACACGAGCAGTACTTC. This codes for CASSFTGQGHEQYF.

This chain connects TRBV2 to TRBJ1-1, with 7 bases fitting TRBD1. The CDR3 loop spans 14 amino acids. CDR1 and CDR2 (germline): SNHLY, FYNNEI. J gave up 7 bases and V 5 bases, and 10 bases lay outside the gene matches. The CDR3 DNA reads TGTGCCAGCAGTCCCGGGACAGCGGTTAATGAAGCTTTCTTT. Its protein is CASSPGTAVNEAFF.

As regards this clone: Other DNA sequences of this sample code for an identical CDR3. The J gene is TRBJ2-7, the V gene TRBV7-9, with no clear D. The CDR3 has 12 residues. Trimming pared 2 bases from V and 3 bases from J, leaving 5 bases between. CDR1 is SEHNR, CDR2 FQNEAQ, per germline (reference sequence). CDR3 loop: CASSLSGYEQYF. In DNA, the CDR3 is TGTGCCAGCAGCTTATCAGGCTACGAGCAGTACTTC. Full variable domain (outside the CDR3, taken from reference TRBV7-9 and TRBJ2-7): DTGVSQNPRHKITKRGQNVTFRCDPISEHNRLYWYRQTLGQGPEFLTYFQNEAQLEKSRLLSDRFSAERPKGSFSTLEIQRTEQGDSAMYLCASSLSGYEQYFGPGTRLTVT.

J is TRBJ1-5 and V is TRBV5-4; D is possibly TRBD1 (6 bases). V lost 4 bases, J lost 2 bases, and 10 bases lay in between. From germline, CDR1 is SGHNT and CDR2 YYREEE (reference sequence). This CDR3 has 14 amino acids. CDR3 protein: CASSVRGGNQPQHF. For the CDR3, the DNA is TGTGCCAGCAGCGTCAGGGGTGGCAATCAGCCCCAGCATTTT.